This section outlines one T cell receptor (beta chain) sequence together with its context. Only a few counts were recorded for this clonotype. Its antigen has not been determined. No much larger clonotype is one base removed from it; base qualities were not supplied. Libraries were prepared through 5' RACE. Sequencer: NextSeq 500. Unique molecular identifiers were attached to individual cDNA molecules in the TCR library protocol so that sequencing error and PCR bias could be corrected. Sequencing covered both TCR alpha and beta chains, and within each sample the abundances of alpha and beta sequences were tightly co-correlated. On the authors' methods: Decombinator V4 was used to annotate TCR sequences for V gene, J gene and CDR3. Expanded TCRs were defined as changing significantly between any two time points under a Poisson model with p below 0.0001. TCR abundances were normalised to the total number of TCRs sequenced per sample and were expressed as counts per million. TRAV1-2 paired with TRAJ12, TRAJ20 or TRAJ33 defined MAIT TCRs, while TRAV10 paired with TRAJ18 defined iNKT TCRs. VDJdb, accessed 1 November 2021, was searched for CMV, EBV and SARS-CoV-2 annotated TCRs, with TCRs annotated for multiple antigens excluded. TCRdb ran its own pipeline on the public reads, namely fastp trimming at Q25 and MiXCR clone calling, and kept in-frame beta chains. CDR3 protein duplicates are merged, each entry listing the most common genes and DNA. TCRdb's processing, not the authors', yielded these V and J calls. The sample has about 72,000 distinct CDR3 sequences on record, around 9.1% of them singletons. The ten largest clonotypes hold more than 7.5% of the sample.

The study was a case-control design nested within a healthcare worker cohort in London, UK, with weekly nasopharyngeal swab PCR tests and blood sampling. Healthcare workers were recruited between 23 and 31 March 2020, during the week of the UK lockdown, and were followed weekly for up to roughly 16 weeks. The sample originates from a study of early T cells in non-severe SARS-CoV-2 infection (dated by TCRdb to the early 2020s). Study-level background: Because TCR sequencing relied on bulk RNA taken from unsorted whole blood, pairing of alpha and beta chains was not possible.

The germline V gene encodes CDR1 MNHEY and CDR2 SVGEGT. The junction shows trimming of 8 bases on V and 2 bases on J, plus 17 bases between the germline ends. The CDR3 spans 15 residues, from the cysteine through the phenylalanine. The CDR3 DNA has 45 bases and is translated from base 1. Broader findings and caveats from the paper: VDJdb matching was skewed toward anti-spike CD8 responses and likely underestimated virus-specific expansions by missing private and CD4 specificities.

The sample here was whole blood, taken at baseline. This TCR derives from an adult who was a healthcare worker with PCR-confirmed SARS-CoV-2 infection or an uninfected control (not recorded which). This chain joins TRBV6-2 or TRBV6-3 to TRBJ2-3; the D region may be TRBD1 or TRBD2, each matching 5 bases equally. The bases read TGTGCCAGCGCGCTTGGGACGGAATACACAGATACGCAGTATTTT. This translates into CASALGTEYTDTQYF.